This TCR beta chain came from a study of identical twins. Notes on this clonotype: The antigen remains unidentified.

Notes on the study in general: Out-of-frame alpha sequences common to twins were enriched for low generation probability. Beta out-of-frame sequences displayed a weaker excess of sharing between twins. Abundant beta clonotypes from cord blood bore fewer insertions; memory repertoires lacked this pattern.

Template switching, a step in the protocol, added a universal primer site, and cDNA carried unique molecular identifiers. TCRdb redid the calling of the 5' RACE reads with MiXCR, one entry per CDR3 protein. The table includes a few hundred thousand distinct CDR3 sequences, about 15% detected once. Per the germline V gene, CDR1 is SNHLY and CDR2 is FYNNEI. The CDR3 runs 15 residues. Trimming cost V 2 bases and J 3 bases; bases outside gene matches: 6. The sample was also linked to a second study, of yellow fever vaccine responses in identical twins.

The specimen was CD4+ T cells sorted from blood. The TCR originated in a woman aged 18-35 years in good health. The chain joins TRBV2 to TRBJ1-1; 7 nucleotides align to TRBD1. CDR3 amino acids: CASSESWQGDTEAFF. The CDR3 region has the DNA TGTGCCAGCAGTGAATCGTGGCAGGGGGACACTGAAGCTTTCTTT.